The sequence of this TCR beta chain was determined in a study of regulatory T cells in long-lasting Graves disease. Overall study results and limits: The sample size was small, and this may have reduced accuracy.

Trimming at V came to 6 bases and at J to 4 bases, leaving 7 bases not matched to a gene. Germline V lookup: CDR1 MDHEN, CDR2 SYDVKM. The CDR3 has 14 residues. With iRepertoire HTBI primers and Arm-PCR of CDR3 regions, TCR beta libraries were built. TCRdb recomputed calls from the multiplex PCR reads with MiXCR, one row per CDR3 protein. The sample includes some 430,000 distinct CDR3 sequences, 20% to 25% seen only once; the top ten take roughly 7%. Time point noted: persistent/refractory GD, antithyroid drugs over 5 years with positive TRAb. RNA isolated from PBMCs was used to make the TCR library. Graves' disease diagnoses followed American Thyroid Association guidelines. This clonotype was seen at least ten times. Its antigen is unknown.

This receptor was obtained from a female donor with Graves disease. The material sequenced was peripheral blood mononuclear cells (PBMCs), taken when the disease was refractory, from a patient treated with antithyroid drugs. The genes are TRBV28 and TRBJ1-2, with 8 nucleotides matching TRBD1. Written as DNA, the CDR3 is TGTGCCAGCAGCCCACGGACAGGGCTCTATGGCTACACCTTC. Protein sequence: CASSPRTGLYGYTF.